This TCR beta chain appears in the sequencing data of a study of T cells after yellow fever vaccination. The study's findings and limits: The secondary response peaked faster, at day 5 versus 15, but was weaker. Most primary-vaccination clones reappeared after the booster (more than 95% CD4, roughly 90% CD8).

V was clipped by 1 base and J by 6 bases, with 6 bases between them. This CDR3 contains 13 residues. TCRdb itself ran the 5' RACE reads through MiXCR, one entry per CDR3 protein. The table shows 25,000 to 35,000 distinct CDR3 sequences, with approximately 4.4% occurring only once. This clonotype has a count of ten or more. What it recognizes is unknown. This TCR was recovered from a man aged 25 to 45 who received the YFV17D yellow fever vaccine. This specimen was CD8+ T cells sorted from PBMCs, taken 5 days after the yellow fever booster vaccination. V usage is TRBV12-3 or TRBV12-4 and J usage is TRBJ2-2, with D unresolved. CDR3 amino acids: CASSLGVPGELFF. The DNA for the CDR3 is TGTGCCAGCAGTTTAGGGGTCCCCGGGGAGCTGTTTTTT.